The TCR beta chain under discussion was sequenced for a study of shared T cell receptors in the human thymus. Some clones are missing from TCRdb's copy, which holds only in-frame ones; the method was immunoSEQ multiplex PCR. The sample consists of fewer than 700,000 clones, around 89% of them appearing once. Trimming removed 4 bases at V and 1 base at J, with 13 bases between. CDR3 length equals 15 residues. Germline V gives CDR1 SGHDN, CDR2 FVKESK. This sample was also put to use in a study of human thymus T cells. That paper adds: The donors were infants in Finland with congenital heart defects, otherwise immunologically healthy. The source of the thymus tissue was resections taken during corrective heart surgery. What appeared biased in thymic and blood repertoires was the usage of V and J genes. Unrelated individuals had highly overlapping thymic repertoires, as reported in related research.

J is TRBJ2-5 and V is TRBV14; the D gene is possibly TRBD1 (7 bases). The sequencing input was thymocytes. The TCR comes from a boy younger than two with a congenital heart defect. CDR3 protein: CASSPLEGAQETQYF. The CDR3 DNA sequence: TGTGCCAGCAGCCCCCTGGAGGGGGCCCAAGAGACCCAGTACTTC.